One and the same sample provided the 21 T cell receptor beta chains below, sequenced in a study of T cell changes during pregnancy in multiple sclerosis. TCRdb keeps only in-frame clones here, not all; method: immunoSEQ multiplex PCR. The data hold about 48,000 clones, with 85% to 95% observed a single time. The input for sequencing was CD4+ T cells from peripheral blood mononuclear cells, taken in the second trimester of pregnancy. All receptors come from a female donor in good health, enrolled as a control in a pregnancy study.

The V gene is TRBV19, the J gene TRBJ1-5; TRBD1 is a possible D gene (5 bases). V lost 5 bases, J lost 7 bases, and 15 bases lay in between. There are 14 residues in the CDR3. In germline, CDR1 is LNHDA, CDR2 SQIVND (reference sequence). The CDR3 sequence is CASSHQGDRQPQHF. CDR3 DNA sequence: TGTGCCAGTAGTCACCAGGGTGACCGACAGCCCCAGCATTTT. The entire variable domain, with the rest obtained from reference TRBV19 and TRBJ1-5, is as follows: DGGITQSPKYLFRKEGQNVTLSCEQNLNHDAMYWYRQDPGQGLRLIYYSQIVNDFQKGDIAEGYSVSREKKESFPLTVTSAQKNPTAFYLCASSHQGDRQPQHFGDGTRLSIL.

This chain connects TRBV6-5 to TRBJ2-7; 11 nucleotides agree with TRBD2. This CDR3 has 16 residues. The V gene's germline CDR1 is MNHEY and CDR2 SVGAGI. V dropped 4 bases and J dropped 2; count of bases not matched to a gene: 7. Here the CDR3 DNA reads TGTGCCAGCAGTTTAGCGGGAGGGCGTCAACCCTACGAGCAGTACTTC. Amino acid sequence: CASSLAGGRQPYEQYF.

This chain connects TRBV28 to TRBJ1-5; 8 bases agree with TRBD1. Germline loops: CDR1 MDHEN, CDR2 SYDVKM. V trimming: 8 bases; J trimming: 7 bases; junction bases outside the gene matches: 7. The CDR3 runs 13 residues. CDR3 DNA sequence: TGTGCCAGCCTGGCGGCAGGGGGCCAGCCCCAGCATTTT. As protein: CASLAAGGQPQHF.

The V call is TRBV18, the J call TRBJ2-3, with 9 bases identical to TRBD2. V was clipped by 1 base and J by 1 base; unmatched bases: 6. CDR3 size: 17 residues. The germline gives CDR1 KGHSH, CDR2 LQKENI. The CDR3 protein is CASSPQGASGGTDTQYF. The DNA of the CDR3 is TGTGCCAGCTCACCACAGGGGGCTAGCGGGGGCACAGATACGCAGTATTTT.

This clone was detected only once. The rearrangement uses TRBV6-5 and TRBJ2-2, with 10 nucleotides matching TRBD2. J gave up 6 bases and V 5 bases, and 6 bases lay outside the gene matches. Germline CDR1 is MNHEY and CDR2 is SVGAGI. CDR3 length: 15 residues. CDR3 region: CASSRAGGGAGELFF. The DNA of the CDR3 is TGTGCCAGCAGTCGAGCGGGAGGGGGGGCCGGGGAGCTGTTTTTT.

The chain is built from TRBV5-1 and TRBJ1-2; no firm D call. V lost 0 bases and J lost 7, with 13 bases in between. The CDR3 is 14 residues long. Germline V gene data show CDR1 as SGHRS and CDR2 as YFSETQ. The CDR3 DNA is TGCGCCAGCAGCTTGGGCAGACTTGAGGGTGGCTACACCTTC. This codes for CASSLGRLEGGYTF. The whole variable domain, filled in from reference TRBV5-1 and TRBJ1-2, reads KAGVTQTPRYLIKTRGQQVTLSCSPISGHRSVSWYQQTPGQGLQFLFEYFSETQRNKGNFPGRFSGRQFSNSRSEMNVSTLELGDSALYLCASSLGRLEGGYTFGSGTRLTVV.

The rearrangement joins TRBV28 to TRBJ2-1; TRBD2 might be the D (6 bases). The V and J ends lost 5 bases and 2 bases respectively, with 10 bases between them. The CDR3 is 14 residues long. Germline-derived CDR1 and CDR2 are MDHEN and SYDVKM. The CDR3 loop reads CASSITGAYNEQFF. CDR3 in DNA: TGTGCCAGCAGTATCACGGGGGCCTACAATGAGCAGTTCTTC.

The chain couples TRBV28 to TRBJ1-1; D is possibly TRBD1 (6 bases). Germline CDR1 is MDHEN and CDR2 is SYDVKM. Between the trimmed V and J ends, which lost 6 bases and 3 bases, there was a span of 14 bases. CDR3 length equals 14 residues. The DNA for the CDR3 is TGTGCCAGCAGCCCCCATTACAGGGACACTGAAGCTTTCTTT. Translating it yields CASSPHYRDTEAFF.

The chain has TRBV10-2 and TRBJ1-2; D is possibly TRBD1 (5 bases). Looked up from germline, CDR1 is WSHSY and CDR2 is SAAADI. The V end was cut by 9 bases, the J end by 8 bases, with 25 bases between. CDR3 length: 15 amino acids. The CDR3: CARNRGHKKLWGYTF. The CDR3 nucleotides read TGCGCCAGAAACAGAGGACACAAAAAATTGTGGGGCTACACCTTC.

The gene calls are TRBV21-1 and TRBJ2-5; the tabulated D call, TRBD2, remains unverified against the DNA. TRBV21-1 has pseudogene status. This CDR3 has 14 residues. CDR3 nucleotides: TGTGCCAGCAGCCTCGGGGAGGGACAAGAGACCCAGTACTTC. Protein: CASSLGEGQETQYF.

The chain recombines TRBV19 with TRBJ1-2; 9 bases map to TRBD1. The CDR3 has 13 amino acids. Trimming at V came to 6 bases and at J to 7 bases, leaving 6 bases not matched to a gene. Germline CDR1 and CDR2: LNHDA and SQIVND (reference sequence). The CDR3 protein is CASSPGTGIGYTF. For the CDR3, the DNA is TGTGCCAGTAGCCCCGGGACAGGGATTGGCTACACCTTC.

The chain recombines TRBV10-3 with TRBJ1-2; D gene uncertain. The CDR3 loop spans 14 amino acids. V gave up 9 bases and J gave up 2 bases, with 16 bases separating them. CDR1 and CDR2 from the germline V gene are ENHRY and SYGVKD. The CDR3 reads CAIRALLRNYGYTF. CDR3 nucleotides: TGTGCCATTCGTGCACTACTTAGGAACTATGGCTACACCTTC.

The CDR3 region is CASSPGQGDLGYTF. As DNA, the CDR3 is TGCGCCAGCAGCCCGGGACAGGGGGATTTGGGCTACACCTTC. The chain couples TRBV5-1 to TRBJ1-2; 11 nucleotides align to TRBD1. Germline V gene lookup returns CDR1 SGHRS and CDR2 YFSETQ. The ends lost 4 bases at V and 8 bases at J; junction bases unmatched: 7. The CDR3 loop spans 14 amino acids.

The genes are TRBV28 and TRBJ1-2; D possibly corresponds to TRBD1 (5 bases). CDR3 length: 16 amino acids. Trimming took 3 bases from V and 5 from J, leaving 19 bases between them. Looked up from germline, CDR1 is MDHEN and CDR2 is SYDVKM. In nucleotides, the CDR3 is TGTGCCAGCAGTTTCCCGCGGGACCACCGGAGGTATGGCTACACCTTC. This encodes CASSFPRDHRRYGYTF.

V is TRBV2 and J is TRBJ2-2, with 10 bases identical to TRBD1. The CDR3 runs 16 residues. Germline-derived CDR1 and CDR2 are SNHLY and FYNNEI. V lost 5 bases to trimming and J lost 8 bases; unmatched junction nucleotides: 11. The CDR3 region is CASSPGTGALSGELFF. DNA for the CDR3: TGTGCCAGCAGTCCCGGGACAGGGGCCCTTTCGGGGGAGCTGTTTTTT. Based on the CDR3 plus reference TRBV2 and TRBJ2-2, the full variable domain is EPEVTQTPSHQVTQMGQEVILRCVPISNHLYFYWYRQILGQKVEFLVSFYNNEISEKSEIFDDQFSVERPDGSNFTLKIRSTKLEDSAMYFCASSPGTGALSGELFFGEGSRLTVL.

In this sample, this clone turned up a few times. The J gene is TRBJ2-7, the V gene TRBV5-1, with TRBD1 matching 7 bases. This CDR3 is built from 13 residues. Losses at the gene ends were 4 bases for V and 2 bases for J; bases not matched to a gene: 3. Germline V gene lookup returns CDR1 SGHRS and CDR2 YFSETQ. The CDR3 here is CASSTTGTYEQYF. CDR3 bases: TGCGCCAGCAGCACGACAGGGACCTACGAGCAGTACTTC.

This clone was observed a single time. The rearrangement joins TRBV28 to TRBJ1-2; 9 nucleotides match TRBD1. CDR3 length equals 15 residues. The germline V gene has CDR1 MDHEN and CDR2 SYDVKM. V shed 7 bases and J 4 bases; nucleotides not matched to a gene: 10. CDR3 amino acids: CASISRTGAVYGYTF. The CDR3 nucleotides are TGTGCCAGCATCTCTAGGACAGGGGCTGTCTATGGCTACACCTTC.

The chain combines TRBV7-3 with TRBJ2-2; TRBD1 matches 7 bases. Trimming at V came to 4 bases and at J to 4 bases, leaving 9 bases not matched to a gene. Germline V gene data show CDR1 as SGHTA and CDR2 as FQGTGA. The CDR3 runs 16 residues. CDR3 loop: CASSSANRGFTGELFF. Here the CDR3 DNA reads TGTGCCAGCAGCTCTGCCAACAGGGGTTTCACCGGGGAGCTGTTTTTT.

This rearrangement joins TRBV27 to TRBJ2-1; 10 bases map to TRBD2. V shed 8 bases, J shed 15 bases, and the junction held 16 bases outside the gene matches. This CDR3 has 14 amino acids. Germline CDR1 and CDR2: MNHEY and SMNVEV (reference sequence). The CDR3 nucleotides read TGTGCCAGCTCCTCCGGGGTAGCGGGAGGTTTGTGGTTCTTC. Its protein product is CASSSGVAGGLWFF.

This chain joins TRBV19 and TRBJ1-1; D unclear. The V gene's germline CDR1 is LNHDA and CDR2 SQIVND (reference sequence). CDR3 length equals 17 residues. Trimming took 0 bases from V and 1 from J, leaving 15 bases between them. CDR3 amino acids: CASSIDYRIAGNTEAFF. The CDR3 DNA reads TGTGCCAGTAGTATAGATTATCGCATTGCGGGGAACACTGAAGCTTTCTTT.

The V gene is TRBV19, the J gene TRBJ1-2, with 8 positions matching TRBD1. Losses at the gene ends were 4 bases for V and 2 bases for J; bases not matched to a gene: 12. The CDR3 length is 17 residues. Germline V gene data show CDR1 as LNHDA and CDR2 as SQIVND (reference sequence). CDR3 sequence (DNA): TGTGCCAGTAGTAATCAGGGGGCTGCGTACTTGAACTATGGCTACACCTTC. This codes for CASSNQGAAYLNYGYTF. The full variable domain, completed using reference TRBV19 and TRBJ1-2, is DGGITQSPKYLFRKEGQNVTLSCEQNLNHDAMYWYRQDPGQGLRLIYYSQIVNDFQKGDIAEGYSVSREKKESFPLTVTSAQKNPTAFYLCASSNQGAAYLNYGYTFGSGTRLTVV.